These T cell receptor beta chains were read from a single sample in a study of blood T cell repertoires in COVID-19. Using immunoSEQ multiplex PCR, the repertoire was profiled, and TCRdb retains in-frame clones only, with some absent. The data contain about 310,000 clones, 87% of them seen just once; the ten biggest clones take up roughly 2.3%. Sequencing was done on a sample of peripheral blood. The receptor source for this set is a young man with active or convalescent COVID-19. CDR3s include the opening cysteine and the closing phenylalanine or tryptophan. The D gene is left open where the match is weak. For some rows the clone size is stated as once, few or many, or as a class when expanded; others skip it.

J | V | D | size | CDR3 | DNA
TRBJ1-4 | TRBV19 | NA | once | CASSIDWTVNEKLFF | TGTGCCAGTAGTATAGACTGGACAGTAAATGAAAAACTGTTTTTT
TRBJ2-3 | TRBV5-1 | TRBD2 | NA | CASSSSGTSGGGTDTQYF | TGCGCCAGCAGCTCTTCCGGGACTAGCGGAGGGGGGACAGATACGCAGTATTTT
TRBJ2-1 | TRBV5-8 | TRBD1 | NA | CASSLGTVKYNEQFF | TGTGCCAGCAGCCTAGGGACAGTGAAATACAATGAGCAGTTCTTC
TRBJ1-1 | TRBV6-6 | NA | NA | CASSYRVLNTEAFF | TGTGCCAGCAGTTACCGTGTCCTGAACACTGAAGCTTTCTTT
TRBJ1-1 | TRBV10-3 | NA | NA | CAISESEGNTEAFF | TGTGCCATCAGTGAGAGCGAGGGGAACACTGAAGCTTTCTTT
TRBJ1-4 | TRBV6-2/TRBV6-3 | NA | NA | CASSKRTAPNEKLFF | TGTGCCAGCAGTAAAAGGACAGCTCCTAATGAAAAACTGTTTTTT
TRBJ2-6 | TRBV28 | NA | NA | CASSLMVGGLPANVLTF | TGTGCCAGCAGTTTAATGGTGGGGGGGCTTCCGGCCAACGTCCTGACTTTC
TRBJ1-1 | TRBV6-5 | NA | NA | CASSRGGGRNTEAFF | TGTGCCAGCAGTCGTGGCGGGGGACGGAACACTGAAGCTTTCTTT
TRBJ2-3 | TRBV25-1 | TRBD2 | NA | CASHPGGTGLSDTQYF | TGTGCCAGCCATCCCGGGGGGACTGGGTTGTCGGATACGCAGTATTTT
TRBJ2-3 | TRBV7-3 | TRBD2 | NA | CASSDSGSGADTQYF | TGTGCCAGCAGCGATAGCGGGAGTGGCGCAGATACGCAGTATTTT
TRBJ2-2 | TRBV2 | NA | NA | CASSDELLNTGELFF | TGTGCCAGCAGTGACGAACTATTGAACACCGGGGAGCTGTTTTTT
TRBJ2-4 | TRBV9 | NA | NA | CASKGLENIQYF | TGTGCCAGCAAGGGGCTCGAAAACATTCAGTACTTC
TRBJ1-1 | TRBV5-1 | TRBD1 | NA | CASSLQGQGLLPNTEAFF | TGCGCCAGCAGCTTGCAAGGACAGGGCCTTTTGCCGAACACTGAAGCTTTCTTT
TRBJ2-1 | TRBV19 | NA | once | CASSMSGINEQFF | TGTGCCAGTAGTATGTCAGGGATCAATGAGCAGTTCTTC
TRBJ1-5 | TRBV6-6 | NA | NA | CASKLPTEFNQPQHF | TGTGCCAGCAAACTACCGACAGAATTTAATCAGCCCCAGCATTTT
TRBJ2-7 | TRBV6-5 | TRBD1 | NA | CASKSWTGHYEQYF | TGTGCCAGCAAGAGTTGGACAGGGCACTACGAGCAGTACTTC
TRBJ1-1 | TRBV6-5 | TRBD1 | NA | CASTRQGNTEAFF | TGTGCCAGCACCCGACAGGGGAACACTGAAGCTTTCTTT
TRBJ1-2 | TRBV6-6 | NA | NA | CASSRRQQGPANYGYTF | TGTGCCAGCAGCCGACGGCAACAGGGCCCAGCTAACTATGGCTACACCTTC
TRBJ1-1 | TRBV19 | TRBD1 | NA | CASTSGTENTEAFF | TGTGCCAGTACGTCCGGGACAGAAAACACTGAAGCTTTCTTT
TRBJ2-5 | TRBV6-5 | NA | NA | CASSRTRGQETQYF | TGTGCCAGCAGCCGAACTCGGGGCCAAGAGACCCAGTACTTC
TRBJ1-1 | TRBV27 | NA | NA | CAAKTRGGRNTEAFF | TGTGCCGCTAAAACCAGAGGTGGAAGGAACACTGAAGCTTTCTTT
TRBJ2-7 | TRBV6-2/TRBV6-3 | NA | NA | CASSLSGGSYEQYF | TGTGCCAGCAGTCTCTCCGGGGGTTCCTACGAGCAGTACTTC
TRBJ2-7 | TRBV25-1 | NA | NA | CASSDLVQGGYEQYF | TGTGCCAGCAGTGATCTTGTCCAGGGAGGCTACGAGCAGTACTTC
TRBJ1-3 | TRBV19 | NA | NA | CASSIAQGLYGDTIYF | TGTGCCAGTAGCATCGCACAGGGCTTATACGGGGACACCATATATTTT
TRBJ1-6 | TRBV6-5 | NA | NA | CASTRSGTYNSPLHF | TGTGCCAGCACTAGATCAGGGACCTATAATTCACCCCTCCACTTT
TRBJ1-1 | TRBV4-1 | NA | NA | CASSQGFGGGVNTEAFF | TGCGCCAGCAGCCAAGGTTTTGGCGGGGGAGTGAACACTGAAGCTTTCTTT
TRBJ1-1 | TRBV18 | NA | NA | CASQRDGRHTEAFF | TGTGCCAGCCAGCGGGACGGGCGGCACACTGAAGCTTTCTTT
TRBJ1-6 | TRBV18 | TRBD1 | once | CASSQDRGSYNSPLHF | TGTGCCAGCTCACAGGACAGGGGCTCCTATAATTCACCCCTCCACTTT
TRBJ1-1 | TRBV6-6 | NA | NA | CASTATENTEAFF | TGTGCCAGCACCGCGACAGAGAACACTGAAGCTTTCTTT
TRBJ1-1 | TRBV6-5 | NA | NA | CASTSVRATEAFF | TGTGCCAGCACCTCGGTGCGGGCCACTGAAGCTTTCTTT
TRBJ1-5 | TRBV20-1 | NA | NA | CSASGGTAYSNQPQHF | TGCAGTGCTAGTGGCGGGACGGCATATAGCAATCAGCCCCAGCATTTT